This T cell receptor beta chain is from a study of cytomegalovirus exposure and HLA in healthy donors. General observations from the study: The tendency of first-cohort TCR clusters to co-occur in the roughly 120 validation repertoires was the finding of a later analysis.

Method: immunoSEQ multiplex PCR; TCRdb's copy keeps in-frame clones and lacks some. The table shows under 85,000 clones, with over 85% occurring only once. The donors were members of the validation cohort comprising over a hundred subjects, separate from the approximately 670-subject first cohort. As for this clone: Its antigen remains unidentified.

Germline trimming cut 6 bases from V and 4 bases from J; bases unmatched to any gene: 9. This CDR3 is 16 amino acids long. Germline V gene sequence: CDR1 MNHNY, CDR2 SVGAGI (reference sequence). The sample consisted of PBMCs. The sequence derives from a woman under 30 in good health and CMV-seronegative. The chain is built from TRBV6-6 and TRBJ2-2, with 9 bases aligning to TRBD1. The CDR3 DNA reads TGTGCCAGCAGATTAACAGGGGGCCGTAGCACCGGGGAGCTGTTTTTT. Translated, it gives CASRLTGGRSTGELFF.